Listed here are 22 T cell receptor beta chains from one sample, sequenced in a study of T cells in women clearing cervical HPV infection. Generated by immunoSEQ multiplex PCR, the TCRdb table keeps only in-frame clones and is missing some. Recorded for this sample: 22,000 or so clones. The sequenced sample was blood buffy coat. The source is a woman between 18 and 69 years old with a cervical HPV16 infection that either progressed to CIN3+ or cleared (not recorded which).

In regard to this clone: The read halts 3 residues ahead of the CDR3 end, with the missing end drawn from the germline J gene. This chain joins TRBV29-1 and TRBJ2-7; 11 nucleotides line up with TRBD1. This CDR3 contains 14 residues. The ends lost 6 bases at V and 1 base at J; junction bases unmatched: 5. Germline assignment: CDR1 SQVTM and CDR2 ANQGSEA. CDR3 DNA, as far as it was read: TGCAGCGTCCGGACAGGGGGCTTTTCCTACGAG. Translated: CSVRTGGFSYE. The complete CDR3 protein is CSVRTGGFSYEQYF.

Comments on this clone: The junction does not match germline at one end; this may be a read error. The read ends 3 residues early relative to the CDR3; the germline J gene fills the gap. This sequence joins TRBV7-7 and TRBJ2-7; 14 bases align to TRBD2. The V gene's germline CDR1 is SSHAT and CDR2 FNYEAQ (reference sequence). CDR3 size: 15 residues. Partial CDR3 DNA: TGTGCTAGCAGCCTTACGACTAGCGGGAGGGACGAG. Translation gives CASSLTTSGRDE. The whole CDR3 region reads CASSLTTSGRDEQYF.

On this clone itself: The CDR3 end falls 3 residues outside the read, so it is completed with the germline J gene. The chain recombines TRBV7-2 with TRBJ1-5; 7 nucleotides match TRBD1. The V gene's germline CDR1 is SGHTA and CDR2 FQGNSA. V gave up 5 bases and J gave up 7 bases; unmatched junction bases: 2. The CDR3 is made up of 12 amino acids. CDR3 in amino acids: CASSKDRQPQHF. CDR3 DNA (partial): TGTGCCAGCAGCAAGGACAGGCAGCCC.

A note on this clone: The read halts 3 residues ahead of the CDR3 end, with the missing end drawn from the germline J gene. This chain uses TRBV18 with TRBJ2-3; TRBD1 might be the D (6 bases). This CDR3 is 15 amino acids long. Per the germline V gene, CDR1 is KGHSH and CDR2 is LQKENI. With 4 bases removed from V and 1 base from J, the gap between germline ends came to 12 bases. The sequenced CDR3 bases are TGTGCCAGCTCACAACAGGGTTGGGGCACAGATACG. It yields the protein CASSQQGWGTDT. The complete CDR3 reads CASSQQGWGTDTQYF.

A note on this clone: Read coverage stops 3 residues before the CDR3 terminus; the germline J gene supplies the remainder. The chain links TRBV5-1 to TRBJ2-3; no firm D call. The V and J ends lost 2 bases and 3 bases respectively, with 10 bases between them. The CDR3 is 14 residues long. The germline CDR1 and CDR2 sequences are SGHRS and YFSETQ. CDR3 loop: CASSFQDRTDTQYF. CDR3 bases read: TGCGCCAGCAGCTTTCAGGATAGAACAGATACG.

On this clone: The CDR3 is cut off 3 residues early in the read; its end comes from the germline J gene. V and J are TRBV28 and TRBJ1-2, with no clear D. There are 14 residues in the CDR3. Germline V lookup: CDR1 MDHEN, CDR2 SYDVKM. The V gene lost 2 bases and the J gene lost 0 bases, with 7 bases spanning the gap. The CDR3 loop reads CASSLIQSNYGYTF. The DNA read from the CDR3 is TGTGCCAGCAGTTTAATCCAGTCTAACTATGGC.

Partial CDR3 DNA: TGCGCCAGCAGCCAAGAAGGCATGACAGGACTCTATGGC. Translated: CASSQEGMTGLYG. The entire CDR3 protein reads CASSQEGMTGLYGYTF. This chain connects TRBV4-1 to TRBJ1-2; D may be TRBD1 (6 bases). The read ends 3 residues early relative to the CDR3; the germline J gene fills the gap. This CDR3 region has 16 residues. The V end lost 0 bases, the J end lost 4 bases, and 15 bases lay between the germline ends. From germline, CDR1 is MGHRA and CDR2 YSYEKL.

Notes on this clone: The read ends 3 residues before the CDR3 terminus; that terminus is restored from the germline J gene. The chain links TRBV19 to TRBJ1-4; D is unresolved. The V end was cut by 5 bases, the J end by 8 bases, with 12 bases between. This CDR3 has 13 residues. The germline V gene encodes CDR1 LNHDA and CDR2 SQIVND (reference sequence). The part of the CDR3 DNA that was read is TGTGCCAGTAGTGTTGGGCGCATAGAAAAA. The encoded protein is CASSVGRIEK. The full CDR3 protein is CASSVGRIEKLFF.

On this clone itself: Read sequence stops 3 residues before the CDR3 end, and the germline J gene provides the missing end. The genes are TRBV20-1 and TRBJ2-5; D call uncertain. Germline V CDR1 and CDR2: DFQATT, SNEGSKA (reference sequence). CDR3 length: 12 amino acids. V lost 0 bases to trimming and J lost 5 bases, with 7 bases between them. The CDR3 spells CSARDWRETQYF. The DNA read from the CDR3 is TGCAGTGCTAGAGACTGGCGGGAGACC.

Concerning this clone: Read data end 3 residues before the CDR3 end; the end is taken from the germline J gene. The chain has TRBV20-1 and TRBJ1-2; 8 bases align to TRBD1. In germline, CDR1 is DFQATT, CDR2 SNEGSKA (reference sequence). This CDR3 contains 14 residues. V trimming: 2 bases; J trimming: 7 bases; junction bases outside the gene matches: 9. Incomplete CDR3 DNA: TGCAGTGCTAGAAGCCCAACAGGGGGAATTGGC. It specifies CSARSPTGGIG. The entire CDR3 sequence reads CSARSPTGGIGYTF.

A word on this clone: The CDR3 goes on 3 residues after the read ends, and that part is filled in from the germline J gene. The rearrangement links TRBV2 to TRBJ1-2; 7 bases match TRBD1. J lost 2 bases, V lost 6 bases, and 6 bases had no gene match. The CDR3 runs 14 residues. Germline lookup yields CDR1 SNHLY and CDR2 FYNNEI. The CDR3 DNA, read in part, is TGTGCCAGCAGCGCGGACAGGTTGAACTATGGC. Translation: CASSADRLNYG. From start to end, the CDR3 is CASSADRLNYGYTF.

For this clone: An end of the junction does not agree with germline; a read error may underlie this. The read finishes 3 residues shy of the CDR3 end, and the germline J gene is used to complete it. This chain connects TRBV7-7 to TRBJ2-1, with a tentative D call TRBD1 (5 bases). This CDR3 has 14 residues. Germline V gene data show CDR1 as SSHAT and CDR2 as FNYEAQ (reference sequence). The CDR3 here is CASSLDAGNNEQFF. The sequenced CDR3 bases are TGTGCTAGCAGCTTAGATGCAGGGAACAATGAG.

A note on this clone: From the germline J gene comes the end of the CDR3, since the read stops 3 residues before it. This chain links TRBV20-1 with TRBJ1-6; D is unresolved. From germline, CDR1 is DFQATT and CDR2 SNEGSKA (reference sequence). V lost 4 bases and J 8 bases, leaving 12 bases between the germline ends. The CDR3 length is 13 residues. CDR3 DNA, as far as it was read: TGCAGTGCTATATCCAGTACCTATTCACCC. Its protein is CSAISSTYSP. In full, the CDR3 reads CSAISSTYSPLHF.

In regard to this clone: Coverage ceases 3 residues before the CDR3 finishes, and the germline J gene fills in the end. This rearrangement joins TRBV7-9 to TRBJ1-1; D uncertain. There are 13 residues in the CDR3. Deletions cut 1 base from V and 4 bases from J, with 7 bases between. Per germline, CDR1 SEHNR and CDR2 FQNEAQ (reference sequence). Partial CDR3 DNA: TGTGCCAGCAGCTTAGTCGCGGGCACTGAA. The encoded protein is CASSLVAGTE. The full CDR3 is CASSLVAGTEAFF.

With respect to this clone: The DNA ends 3 residues before the CDR3 does, and the rest of the CDR3 is filled in from the germline J gene. V gene TRBV2 combines with J gene TRBJ2-1; D is unresolved. This CDR3 has 13 residues. The V end was cut by 5 bases, the J end by 3 bases, with 8 bases between. Germline-derived CDR1 and CDR2 are SNHLY and FYNNEI. CDR3 region: CASSTTGYNEQFF. The CDR3 bases that were read are TGTGCCAGCAGTACCACGGGCTACAATGAG.

In the case of this clone: With the read ending 3 residues before the CDR3 end, the germline J gene is used to fill in that end. V usage is TRBV5-4 and J usage is TRBJ1-2; D is perhaps TRBD1 (5 bases). V was shortened by 4 bases and J by 5 bases, with 12 bases between the two germline ends. The CDR3 covers 13 residues. Germline loops: CDR1 SGHNT, CDR2 YYREEE (reference sequence). The sequenced CDR3 bases are TGTGCCAGCAGCCCGACAGCACGATATGGC. This encodes CASSPTARYG. The full CDR3 reads CASSPTARYGYTF.

With respect to this clone: The sequenced fragment ends 3 residues before the CDR3 boundary, so the rest is inferred from the germline J gene. The chain couples TRBV4-2 to TRBJ2-6; 7 bases match TRBD2. The CDR3 contains 20 residues. From germline, CDR1 is LGHNA and CDR2 YNFKEQ. The trim removed 4 bases at V and 0 bases at J, leaving 15 bases unmatched. CDR3 protein: CASSPTLPGLIVSGANVLTF. The CDR3 bases that were read are TGTGCCAGCAGCCCGACCCTTCCGGGACTAATCGTCTCTGGGGCCAACGTC.

A note on this clone: The read ends 3 residues shy of where the CDR3 ends; the end is completed using the germline J gene. The chain employs TRBV7-2 and TRBJ2-7; 7 nucleotides match TRBD2. This CDR3 has 15 residues. V was pared by 1 base and J by 4 bases, with 7 bases of the junction left unmatched. Germline V gene data show CDR1 as SGHTA and CDR2 as FQGNSA. CDR3 bases read: TGTGCCAGCAGCTTAGGAAGCGGGGCCCCGTACGAG. It yields the protein CASSLGSGAPYE. The full CDR3 sequence reads CASSLGSGAPYEQYF.

Concerning this clone itself: The CDR3 is cut off 3 residues early in the read; its end comes from the germline J gene. The chain has TRBV2 and TRBJ2-5; 9 bases line up with TRBD2. V shed 6 bases and J 4 bases; nucleotides not matched to a gene: 9. The CDR3 spans 15 residues. The germline CDR1 and CDR2 sequences are SNHLY and FYNNEI. This CDR3 is CASRAGGGRLETQYF. The sequenced part of the CDR3 DNA is TGTGCCAGCAGGGCGGGAGGGGGCCGGTTAGAGACC.

Regarding this clone: The DNA ends 3 residues before the CDR3 does, and the rest of the CDR3 is filled in from the germline J gene. The J gene is TRBJ2-3, the V gene TRBV14; D not certain. The CDR3 is made up of 11 amino acids. Germline assignment: CDR1 SGHDN and CDR2 FVKESK. V was trimmed by 6 bases and J by 7 bases, leaving 8 bases between them. The CDR3 loop is CASSVANTQYF. Incomplete CDR3 DNA: TGTGCCAGCAGTGTAGCTAATACG.

With regard to this clone: The CDR3 end is not reached by the read, which stops 3 residues before it; the germline J gene fills it in. The rearrangement uses TRBV9 and TRBJ1-6; the match to TRBD1 covers 10 bases. This CDR3 contains 15 residues. The trim removed 6 bases at V and 7 bases at J, leaving 7 bases unmatched. Germline V gene data show CDR1 as SGDLS and CDR2 as YYNGEE. CDR3 DNA, as far as it was read: TGTGCCAGCACCCAGTGGGACAGGGGAAATTCACCC. Protein product: CASTQWDRGNSP. The complete CDR3 protein is CASTQWDRGNSPLHF.

Worth noting for this clone: The CDR3 extends 3 residues past the end of the read, so its final part is completed from the germline J gene. The gene calls are TRBV18 and TRBJ1-1; TRBD1 is a possible D gene (5 bases). The CDR3 extends over 13 amino acids. CDR1 and CDR2 from the germline V gene are KGHSH and LQKENI. Trimming removed 7 bases from V and 0 bases from J, with 9 bases in between. The CDR3 loop is CASFQGLNTEAFF. CDR3 bases read: TGTGCCAGCTTCCAGGGATTGAACACTGAA.